Reported below is one T cell receptor beta chain. Its antigen is not known. At one end, the junction sequence differs from germline, possibly due to a read error. The sample belongs to a study of T cell repertoires in cytomegalovirus infection. Study overall: CMV epitopes in the study were HLA-C-restricted (recently identified) and HLA-B-restricted (well studied). Indications of both CMV infection and matching HLA type were provided by public TCR beta signatures.

Per germline, CDR1 MDHEN and CDR2 SYDVKM. CDR3 length equals 15 residues. TCRdb ran MiXCR on the reads and lists one entry per CDR3 protein. This sample carries about 500,000 distinct CDR3 sequences, 33% of them seen once, and the ten largest clones take roughly 17%. Findings and limits, study-wide: The ex vivo response was dominated by HLA-C-restricted CMV-specific TCR beta clonotypes.

The material sequenced was cultured PBMCs, taken from culture after CMV antigen stimulation. This TCR was recovered from a human donor in good health (CMV status not recorded). Some clones in this sample may be carry-over from other donors' samples. This rearrangement joins TRBV28 to TRBJ1-4; 7 bases are shared with TRBD1. DNA for the CDR3: TGTGCCAGCAACGGAGACAGGGTAACTAATGAAAAACTGATTTTT. Translating it yields CASNGDRVTNEKLIF.